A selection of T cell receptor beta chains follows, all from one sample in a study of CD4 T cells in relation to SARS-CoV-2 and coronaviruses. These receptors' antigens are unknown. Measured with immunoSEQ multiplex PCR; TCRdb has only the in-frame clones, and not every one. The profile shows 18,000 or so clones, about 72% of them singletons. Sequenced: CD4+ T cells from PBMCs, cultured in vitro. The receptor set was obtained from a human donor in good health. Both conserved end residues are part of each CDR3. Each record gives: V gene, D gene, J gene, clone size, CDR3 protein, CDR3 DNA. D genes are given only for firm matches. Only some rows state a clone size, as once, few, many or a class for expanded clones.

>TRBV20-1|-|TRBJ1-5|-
CSDESQPQHF
TGCAGTGACGAAAGTCAGCCCCAGCATTTT
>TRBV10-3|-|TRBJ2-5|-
CAISPWDGRGETQYF
TGTGCCATCAGTCCTTGGGACGGGAGAGGCGAGACCCAGTACTTC
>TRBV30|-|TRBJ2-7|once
CAWSLQGPAWPKDEQYF
TGTGCCTGGAGTCTACAGGGCCCAGCTTGGCCGAAGGACGAGCAGTACTTC
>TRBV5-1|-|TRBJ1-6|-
CASSLGGQGGIALHF
TGCGCCAGCAGCTTGGGGGGCCAAGGCGGGATAGCCCTCCACTTT
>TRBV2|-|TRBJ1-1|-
CASFVGVRIPEAFF
TGTGCCAGCTTTGTAGGGGTCCGGATCCCTGAAGCTTTCTTT
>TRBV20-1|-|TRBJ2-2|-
CSASSAKGGTGELFF
TGCAGTGCTAGTTCGGCCAAGGGTGGAACCGGGGAGCTGTTTTTT
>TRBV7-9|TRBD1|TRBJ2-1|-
CASSLVQGSEQFF
TGTGCCAGCAGCTTAGTACAGGGGAGTGAGCAGTTCTTC
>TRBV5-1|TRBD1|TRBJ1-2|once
CASSRDRVGYTF
TGCGCCAGCAGCCGCGACAGGGTTGGCTACACCTTC
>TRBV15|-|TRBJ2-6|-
CATSREAGSGANVLTF
TGTGCCACCAGCAGGGAAGCAGGCTCTGGGGCCAACGTCCTGACTTTC
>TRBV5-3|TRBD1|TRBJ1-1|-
CARSSGQGSTLGEAFF
TGTGCCAGAAGCTCGGGACAGGGGTCTACCCTTGGCGAAGCTTTCTTT
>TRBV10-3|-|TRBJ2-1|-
CAIRASESSYNEQFF
TGTGCCATCAGAGCGAGCGAGAGCTCCTACAATGAGCAGTTCTTC
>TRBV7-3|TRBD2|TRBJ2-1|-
CASSLSAGGYNEQFF
TGTGCCAGCAGCTTAAGCGCGGGGGGCTACAATGAGCAGTTCTTC
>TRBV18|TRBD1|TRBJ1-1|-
CASSLSGQGALNLNTEAFF
TGTGCCAGCTCACTATCTGGACAGGGGGCGTTAAACTTGAACACTGAAGCTTTCTTT
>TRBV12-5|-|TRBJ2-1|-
CASGLIPDGRSSYNEQFF
TGTGCTAGTGGTTTGATCCCTGACGGCCGGAGCTCCTACAATGAGCAGTTCTTC
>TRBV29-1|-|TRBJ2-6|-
CSSWETGANVLTF
TGCAGCTCCTGGGAGACTGGGGCCAACGTCCTGACTTTC
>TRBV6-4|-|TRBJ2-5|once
CASSIDYGETQYF
TGTGCCAGCAGTATTGACTATGGGGAGACCCAGTACTTC
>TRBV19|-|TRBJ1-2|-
CASSPLEKGYGYTF
TGTGCCAGTAGTCCCCTTGAGAAGGGCTATGGCTACACCTTC
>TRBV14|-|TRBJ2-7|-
CASSQSGFQGWDYEQYF
TGTGCCAGCAGCCAAAGCGGATTCCAGGGTTGGGACTACGAGCAGTACTTC
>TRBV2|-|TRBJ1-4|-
CASSGRERTNEKLFF
TGTGCCAGCAGTGGGCGGGAGAGGACTAATGAAAAACTGTTTTTT
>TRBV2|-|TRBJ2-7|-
CASSEIYEQYF
TGTGCCAGCAGTGAAATCTACGAGCAGTACTTC
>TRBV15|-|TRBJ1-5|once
CATSRDLGDQPQHF
TGTGCCACCAGCAGAGATTTAGGTGATCAGCCCCAGCATTTT
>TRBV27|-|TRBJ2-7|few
CASSLVGGSYEQYF
TGTGCCAGCAGTTTAGTAGGCGGATCCTACGAGCAGTACTTC
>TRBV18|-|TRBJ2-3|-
CASSPIGSSDTQYF
TGTGCCAGCTCACCGATCGGGAGTTCAGATACGCAGTATTTT
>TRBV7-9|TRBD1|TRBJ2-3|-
CASSGPQPYTGGRTDTQYF
TGTGCCAGCAGCGGGCCCCAGCCCTACACAGGGGGCAGAACAGATACGCAGTATTTT
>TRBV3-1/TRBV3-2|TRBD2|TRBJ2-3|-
CASSQFAGVLYF
TGTGCCAGCAGCCAATTCGCGGGAGTCTTGTATTTT
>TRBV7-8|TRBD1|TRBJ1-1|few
CASSWDRVPTEAFF
TGTGCCAGCAGCTGGGACAGGGTTCCCACTGAAGCTTTCTTT
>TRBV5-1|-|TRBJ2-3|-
CASAVVTAGDTQYF
TGCGCCAGCGCGGTAGTAACAGCTGGGGATACGCAGTATTTT
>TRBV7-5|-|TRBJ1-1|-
CARSHRQQGSRTEAFF
TGTGCCAGAAGCCACCGACAACAGGGGAGCAGGACTGAAGCTTTCTTT
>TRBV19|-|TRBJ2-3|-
CASSEGGANTQYF
TGTGCCAGTAGTGAGGGGGGAGCGAATACGCAGTATTTT
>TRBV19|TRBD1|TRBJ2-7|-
CASSISGTAIAYEQYF
TGTGCCAGTAGTATCTCCGGGACAGCAATCGCCTACGAGCAGTACTTC
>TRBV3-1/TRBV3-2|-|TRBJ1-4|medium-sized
CASSQKPTGSNEKLFF
TGTGCCAGCAGCCAAAAACCGACGGGTTCTAATGAAAAACTGTTTTTT